A selection of T cell receptor beta chains follows, all from one sample in a study of cytomegalovirus exposure and HLA in healthy donors. Only in-frame clones appear in the TCRdb table, and some are missing; sequencing was by immunoSEQ multiplex PCR. The table records about 160,000 clones, around 77% of them present only once. Sequencing used PBMCs. The receptors come from a woman between 40 and 50 years old in good health and CMV-seronegative. Both conserved end residues are part of each CDR3. A D gene is named only where the DNA matches it firmly. Size tells how often a clone was seen (once, few, many) or the class of an expanded clone, and some rows leave it out.

CDR3 protein: CASSGVLTGGTDTQYF
CDR3 DNA: TGTGCCAGCAGTGGAGTCCTGACGGGGGGCACAGATACGCAGTATTTT
V gene: TRBV6-1
J gene: TRBJ2-3
D gene: .
clone size: .

CDR3 protein: CASSWGRRGTEAFF
CDR3 DNA: TGTGCCAGCAGTTGGGGGCGGCGAGGCACTGAAGCTTTCTTT
V gene: TRBV28
J gene: TRBJ1-1
D gene: .
clone size: .

CDR3 protein: CAWSRGTGELFF
CDR3 DNA: TGTGCCTGGTCCAGGGGAACCGGGGAGCTGTTTTTT
V gene: TRBV30
J gene: TRBJ2-2
D gene: .
clone size: few

CDR3 protein: CASSLGTGNEKLFF
CDR3 DNA: TGTGCCAGCAGCTTAGGGACAGGGAACGAAAAACTGTTTTTT
V gene: TRBV7-9
J gene: TRBJ1-4
D gene: TRBD1
clone size: .

CDR3 protein: CASSLEGQLEAFF
CDR3 DNA: TGTGCCAGCAGCTTAGAGGGGCAGCTAGAAGCTTTCTTT
V gene: TRBV7-9
J gene: TRBJ1-1
D gene: .
clone size: .

CDR3 protein: CASSESQTGISEQFF
CDR3 DNA: TGTGCCAGCAGTGAATCCCAGACAGGGATAAGTGAGCAGTTCTTC
V gene: TRBV25-1
J gene: TRBJ2-1
D gene: TRBD1
clone size: .

CDR3 protein: CATSSRKNELTGDYGYTF
CDR3 DNA: TGTGCCACCAGCAGCCGTAAAAACGAACTTACAGGGGACTATGGCTACACCTTC
V gene: TRBV15
J gene: TRBJ1-2
D gene: TRBD1
clone size: .

CDR3 protein: CASSESSVNIQYF
CDR3 DNA: TGTGCCAGCAGTGAAAGCAGCGTAAACATTCAGTACTTC
V gene: TRBV2
J gene: TRBJ2-4
D gene: .
clone size: .

CDR3 protein: CASSRNPRGGFTDTQYF
CDR3 DNA: TGTGCCAGTAGTAGGAACCCTCGCGGGGGGTTCACAGATACGCAGTATTTT
V gene: TRBV19
J gene: TRBJ2-3
D gene: TRBD2
clone size: few

CDR3 protein: CASSLLGTSTDTQYF
CDR3 DNA: TGCGCCAGCAGCTTATTAGGGACTAGCACAGATACGCAGTATTTT
V gene: TRBV5-1
J gene: TRBJ2-3
D gene: .
clone size: once

CDR3 protein: CSVAQGQPNTEAFF
CDR3 DNA: TGCAGCGTTGCGCAGGGACAGCCGAACACTGAAGCTTTCTTT
V gene: TRBV29-1
J gene: TRBJ1-1
D gene: TRBD1
clone size: .

CDR3 protein: CASSLATRAGEDTQYF
CDR3 DNA: TGCGCCAGCAGCTTGGCCACACGGGCAGGGGAAGATACGCAGTATTTT
V gene: TRBV5-1
J gene: TRBJ2-3
D gene: .
clone size: .

CDR3 protein: CASSPSGRGTYEQYF
CDR3 DNA: TGTGCCAGCAGCCCCAGTGGGCGGGGTACCTACGAGCAGTACTTC
V gene: TRBV6-5
J gene: TRBJ2-7
D gene: .
clone size: .

CDR3 protein: CASRAGQTSYEQYF
CDR3 DNA: TGTGCCTCCAGGGCGGGACAGACATCCTACGAGCAGTACTTC
V gene: TRBV6-6
J gene: TRBJ2-7
D gene: .
clone size: .

CDR3 protein: CASSIRAGGPGEQYF
CDR3 DNA: TGTGCCAGCAGCATAAGAGCGGGAGGGCCGGGCGAGCAGTACTTC
V gene: TRBV7-8
J gene: TRBJ2-7
D gene: TRBD2
clone size: .

CDR3 protein: CASSLDNLNYGYTF
CDR3 DNA: TGTGCCAGCAGCTTAGACAACCTCAACTATGGCTACACCTTC
V gene: TRBV7-2
J gene: TRBJ1-2
D gene: .
clone size: .

CDR3 protein: CASRPLPAGRTYEQYF
CDR3 DNA: TGTGCCAGCAGGCCCTTGCCGGCGGGTCGGACGTACGAGCAGTACTTC
V gene: TRBV27
J gene: TRBJ2-7
D gene: .
clone size: .

CDR3 protein: CASSEAVQGGGRYF
CDR3 DNA: TGTGCCAGCAGTGAAGCTGTACAGGGAGGGGGGAGGTACTTC
V gene: TRBV6-1
J gene: TRBJ2-7
D gene: .
clone size: .